One T cell receptor (beta chain) is described in this entry. V was clipped by 4 bases and J by 6 bases, with 16 bases between them. Germline V gene sequence: CDR1 SGHVS, CDR2 FQNEAQ. This CDR3 is built from 14 residues. The sample originates from a study of early T cells in non-severe SARS-CoV-2 infection. The library protocol tagged individual cDNA molecules with unique molecular identifiers. TCRdb re-called the 5' RACE reads with MiXCR, one entry per CDR3 protein. The repertoire holds 51,000 or so distinct CDR3 sequences, approximately 11% seen once, with less than 15% in the top ten. The clonotype originates from an adult who was a healthcare worker with PCR-confirmed SARS-CoV-2 infection or an uninfected control (not recorded which). This sequence joins TRBV7-8 and TRBJ2-7; D not certain. The sample consisted of whole blood. The CDR3 loop reads CASSYMWANSEQYF. The CDR3 region has the DNA TGTGCCAGCAGCTACATGTGGGCGAACTCCGAGCAGTACTTC.